The rows below give T cell receptor beta chains drawn from one sample of a study of OX40 agonist ivuxolimab in advanced cancers. The method was immunoSEQ multiplex PCR; TCRdb's version includes in-frame clones alone and lacks a portion of them. The sample yields 58,000 or so clones, approximately 80% seen once. The specimen was CD4+ or CD8+ T cells sorted from blood, collected in a trial of the OX40 agonist ivuxolimab. Receptors were obtained from an adult with an advanced solid tumor such as melanoma, head and neck, liver or kidney cancer. The conserved cysteine and the conserved F or W are not part of the CDR3 here.

CDR3 protein | CDR3 length | J gene | V gene
ASSLTGTGGAKLFYEQY | 17 | TRBJ2-7 | TRBV21-1
ASSLGGQGYNEQF | 13 | TRBJ2-1 | TRBV5-1
ASSLTLTTNEKLF | 13 | TRBJ1-4 | TRBV11-2
ASSHGTLGANEQF | 13 | TRBJ2-1 | TRBV9
ASGRGPGIYGYT | 12 | TRBJ1-2 | TRBV9
ASSLRGTDTQY | 11 | TRBJ2-3 | TRBV5-4
ASSNRGGTEAF | 11 | TRBJ1-1 | TRBV11-3
ASSLQGGRVDEQY | 13 | TRBJ2-7 | TRBV5-1
ATSREGRVDTQY | 12 | TRBJ2-3 | TRBV15
ASSQGTSGRLEQY | 13 | TRBJ2-7 | TRBV4-2
ASSQGLDQETQY | 12 | TRBJ2-5 | TRBV4-2
ASSRRQNYGYT | 11 | TRBJ1-2 | TRBV6-1
ASSLGQGSTDTQY | 13 | TRBJ2-3 | TRBV5-1
ASSPRLAGATRGETQY | 16 | TRBJ2-5 | TRBV19
ASSHMNRGDYGYT | 13 | TRBJ1-2 | TRBV4-1
ASRPGVGGSPLH | 12 | TRBJ1-6 | TRBV2
ASSPPVVYEQY | 11 | TRBJ2-7 | TRBV18
AWSPQETQY | 9 | TRBJ2-5 | TRBV30
ASSYRDSHLGYT | 12 | TRBJ1-2 | TRBV6-6
AWSSPRGGLNTEAF | 14 | TRBJ1-1 | TRBV30
ASSAGGTGANVLT | 13 | TRBJ2-6 | TRBV6-1
ASSSGQGGGSLH | 12 | TRBJ1-6 | TRBV28
ASSPGPADSGNTIY | 14 | TRBJ1-3 | TRBV5-1
ASSLRDREMSGELF | 14 | TRBJ2-2 | TRBV5-5
ASKGPETNYGYT | 12 | TRBJ1-2 | TRBV19
ALVQASSSEAF | 11 | TRBJ1-1 | TRBV2
ASSLVADRETDTQY | 14 | TRBJ2-3 | TRBV5-1
ASSLGHNEKLF | 11 | TRBJ1-4 | TRBV5-1
ASSPTDYNIAKNIQY | 15 | TRBJ2-4 | TRBV18
ASSEAQGGHPLH | 12 | TRBJ1-6 | TRBV2
ASSLASGSQETQY | 13 | TRBJ2-5 | TRBV7-7
ASSGRLSYEQY | 11 | TRBJ2-7 | TRBV2
ASSPSRSLSGNTIY | 14 | TRBJ1-3 | TRBV7-9
ASSGGVLVGFSEQY | 14 | TRBJ2-7 | TRBV27
ASSATANYGYT | 11 | TRBJ1-2 | TRBV9
ASRQTGGRGQPQH | 13 | TRBJ1-5 | TRBV6-5
ASSLLRDLQETQY | 13 | TRBJ2-5 | TRBV5-4
ASSIQGAEAF | 10 | TRBJ1-1 | TRBV5-1
ASSLFGETQY | 10 | TRBJ2-5 | TRBV5-4
AITSGLAANTGELF | 14 | TRBJ2-2 | TRBV10-3
ASSSNSYSYEQY | 12 | TRBJ2-7 | TRBV5-1
ASGSPDRLYT | 10 | TRBJ1-2 | TRBV12-5
ASSEGVGTGLAKNIQY | 16 | TRBJ2-4 | TRBV6-1
ASNDGGAGNEQF | 12 | TRBJ2-1 | TRBV10-1
AMKGGGSDTQY | 11 | TRBJ2-3 | TRBV2
ASSFNTEAF | 9 | TRBJ1-1 | TRBV27
ASSLGRLAGGYNEQF | 15 | TRBJ2-1 | TRBV7-2
ASSLGGTGNTIY | 12 | TRBJ1-3 | TRBV5-1
ASSIPNTGELF | 11 | TRBJ2-2 | TRBV19
ATSRAGAGGNLNYGYT | 16 | TRBJ1-2 | TRBV15
ASSPVPGTDTQY | 12 | TRBJ2-3 | TRBV18
ASSRGGVQPQH | 11 | TRBJ1-5 | TRBV7-9
ASSEARQGHGYT | 12 | TRBJ1-2 | TRBV2
ASSLQGSHQPQH | 12 | TRBJ1-5 | TRBV28
ASSATDRAKEKLF | 13 | TRBJ1-4 | TRBV9
ASSATGQRNTGELF | 14 | TRBJ2-2 | TRBV10-1
TSSHTYSGNTIY | 12 | TRBJ1-3 | TRBV1
ASSAGTSGGSYNEQF | 15 | TRBJ2-1 | TRBV9
ASSLGQGNLYGYT | 13 | TRBJ1-2 | TRBV5-6